This TCR beta chain was retrieved from a study of tumor-infiltrating lymphocytes in primary liver carcinoma. In addition to blood RNA drawn from unsorted whole blood, germline DNA was extracted. This clonotype was detected only once. Sequence at one end of the junction differs from germline and may be a read error. Per germline, CDR1 MNHEY and CDR2 SVGEGT. The CDR3 spans 14 residues. cDNA specific to TCR beta was made from 450 to 650 ng of total RNA, with a constant-region primer employed for priming. Three-round nested multiplex PCR performed with slightly modified ARM-PCR produced the TCR beta libraries. TRBV1-TRBV30 forward primers paired with a C-beta reverse primer drove the first two PCR rounds, about 11 cycles each. Each CDR3 protein gets one entry after TCRdb re-called the multiplex PCR reads with MiXCR. The table records a few hundred thousand distinct CDR3 sequences, nearly 60% of them present only once.

Sequenced material: peripheral blood. The clonotype was recovered from a woman in her 30s with primary liver carcinoma and hepatitis B virus infection. The chain employs TRBV6-2 or TRBV6-3 and TRBJ2-6, with TRBD1 as a possible D gene (5 bases). CDR3 coding DNA: TGTGCCAGCAGTCAACAGTCTGGGGCCAACGTCCTGGCTTTC. Translation gives CASSQQSGANVLAF.